This entry lists 30 T cell receptor beta chains sequenced from one sample in a study of blood T cell repertoires in COVID-19. Assay used: immunoSEQ multiplex PCR; TCRdb lists only in-frame clones, some missing. Of around 440,000 clones listed, approximately 89% are singletons. Sequenced: peripheral blood. The receptors shown here come from a woman in her fifties or sixties with COVID-19, enrolled during active disease.

There are a few counts of this clone. The chain couples TRBV5-1 to TRBJ1-5, with TRBD1 as a possible D gene (6 bases). The CDR3 covers 15 residues. Germline CDR1 is SGHRS and CDR2 is YFSETQ. V was cut by 4 bases and J by 1 base, with 12 bases left in between. This CDR3 reads CASSPGGLSNQPQHF. In nucleotides, the CDR3 is TGCGCCAGCAGCCCCGGGGGGCTGAGCAATCAGCCCCAGCATTTT.

The chain combines TRBV11-2 with TRBJ1-6; tentatively, D is TRBD1 (6 bases). V was trimmed by 3 bases and J by 10 bases, leaving 10 bases between them. Germline loops: CDR1 SGHAT, CDR2 FQNNGV. The CDR3 runs 13 residues. As DNA, the CDR3 is TGTGCCAGCAGCTTCGGACAGTCCTCACCCCTCCACTTT. It specifies CASSFGQSSPLHF.

V usage is TRBV4-2 and J usage is TRBJ2-1, with 9 bases aligning to TRBD2. CDR1 and CDR2 (germline): LGHNA, YNFKEQ. The junction had 8 bases not matched to a gene; V was cut back by 1 base and J by 4 bases. CDR3 size: 17 residues. In DNA form, the CDR3 reads TGTGCCAGCAGCCAAGCTGGACCTAGCGGGGTTTACAATGAGCAGTTCTTC. Amino acids: CASSQAGPSGVYNEQFF.

The V call is TRBV5-4, the J call TRBJ1-1; 8 positions agree with TRBD1. This CDR3 is built from 14 residues. With 4 bases clipped from V and 3 bases from J, the junction kept 5 bases outside the gene matches. The germline V gene encodes CDR1 SGHNT and CDR2 YYREEE (reference sequence). The CDR3 reads CASSPDREDTEAFF. CDR3 in DNA: TGTGCCAGCAGCCCGGACAGGGAGGACACTGAAGCTTTCTTT. The variable domain in full, with the rest retrieved from reference TRBV5-4 and TRBJ1-1, is ETGVTQSPTHLIKTRGQQVTLRCSSQSGHNTVSWYQQALGQGPQFIFQYYREEENGRGNFPPRFSGLQFPNYSSELNVNALELDDSALYLCASSPDREDTEAFFGQGTRLTVV.

The chain carries TRBV4-1 and TRBJ2-1, with 7 bases identical to TRBD2. V gave up 4 bases and J gave up 1 base; unmatched junction bases: 10. Per germline, CDR1 MGHRA and CDR2 YSYEKL. This CDR3 comprises 17 residues. The DNA of the CDR3 is TGCGCCAGCAGCCTTGTCCTCAGCGGGGCATCCTACAATGAGCAGTTCTTC. This gives the protein CASSLVLSGASYNEQFF.

The V and J genes are TRBV6-1 and TRBJ2-2; 7 positions match TRBD1. Germline trimming cut 2 bases from V and 4 bases from J; bases unmatched to any gene: 7. CDR1 and CDR2 from the germline V gene are MNHNS and SASEGT. The CDR3 is made up of 16 amino acids. CDR3 residues: CASSETLGQSTGELFF. The CDR3 coding sequence is TGTGCCAGCAGTGAAACGTTGGGACAGAGCACCGGGGAGCTGTTTTTT.

The chain couples TRBV19 to TRBJ2-2, with D possibly matching TRBD1 (6 bases). V was trimmed by 5 bases and J by 7 bases, leaving 17 bases between them. Germline-derived CDR1 and CDR2 are LNHDA and SQIVND (reference sequence). This CDR3 spans 15 amino acids. The CDR3 loop reads CASSPQVGAGGELFF. The DNA of the CDR3 is TGTGCCAGTAGTCCCCAGGTGGGGGCCGGCGGGGAGCTGTTTTTT.

The chain is built from TRBV6-5 and TRBJ1-2, with 8 bases fitting TRBD1. This CDR3 is 14 amino acids long. J lost 2 bases, V lost 7 bases, and 6 bases had no gene match. The germline V gene encodes CDR1 MNHEY and CDR2 SVGAGI. CDR3 nucleotides: TGTGCCAGCACTCCGGGACAGGCAAACTATGGCTACACCTTC. It yields the protein CASTPGQANYGYTF.

The chain carries TRBV10-3 and TRBJ2-3, with TRBD2 identical over 12 bases. Germline V gene sequence: CDR1 ENHRY, CDR2 SYGVKD. This CDR3 spans 16 amino acids. The V and J ends lost 1 base and 6 bases, in that order; junction bases with no gene match: 5. The CDR3 nucleotides are TGTGCCATCAGTGAGTTACTAGCGGGGGGTGGGGATACGCAGTATTTT. Translated: CAISELLAGGGDTQYF.

The CDR3 DNA follows: TGTGCCAGCAGCTCGGACTCTTCTTCCTACAATGAGCAGTTCTTC. Residues: CASSSDSSSYNEQFF. The chain recombines TRBV7-2 with TRBJ2-1; D is perhaps TRBD2 (5 bases). CDR1 is SGHTA, CDR2 FQGNSA, per germline. V was trimmed by 4 bases and J by 1 base, leaving 11 bases between them. The CDR3 contains 15 residues.

This clone was detected once. CDR3 in amino acids: CASSHLGGSYEQYF. CDR3 in DNA: TGTGCCAGCAGCCACCTGGGCGGGTCCTACGAGCAGTACTTC. The gene calls are TRBV3-1 (or the pseudogene TRBV3-2) and TRBJ2-7; maybe TRBD2 (5 bases). Germline assignment: CDR1 LGHDT and CDR2 YNNKEL (reference sequence). The CDR3 spans 14 residues. Trimming shortened V by 3 bases and J by 1 base, and 10 bases separated the two germline ends.

The chain carries TRBV21-1 and TRBJ1-2; the DNA was not used to check the table's D call, TRBD1. TRBV21-1 is designated a pseudogene. There are 13 residues in the CDR3. The CDR3, as DNA: TGTGCCAGCAGCAAACGCAGGAACTATGGCTACACCTTC. This codes for CASSKRRNYGYTF.

The CDR3 coding sequence is TGCGCCACCTCGACAGGGAACACCGGGGAGCTGTTTTTT. Its translation: CATSTGNTGELFF. The chain combines TRBV5-1 with TRBJ2-2, with D perhaps TRBD1 (6 bases). CDR1 is SGHRS, CDR2 YFSETQ, per germline. The CDR3 extends over 13 amino acids. The V gene lost 9 bases and the J gene lost 1 base, with 10 bases spanning the gap.

The CDR3: CASSLGGIYNEQFF. Here the CDR3 DNA reads TGCGCCAGCAGCTTGGGAGGTATTTACAATGAGCAGTTCTTC. The rearrangement uses TRBV5-1 and TRBJ2-1; D remains unclear. This CDR3 comprises 14 residues. The V end lost 0 bases, the J end lost 4 bases, and 8 bases lay between the germline ends. From germline, CDR1 is SGHRS and CDR2 YFSETQ.

The chain combines TRBV19 with TRBJ1-3, with D possibly matching TRBD1 (6 bases). Per germline, CDR1 LNHDA and CDR2 SQIVND (reference sequence). CDR3 length equals 14 residues. V shed 8 bases and J shed 4 bases, with 15 bases lying between them. Here the CDR3 DNA reads TGTGCCAGTGACCCCACAGGGCGGGGAAACACCATATATTTT. This codes for CASDPTGRGNTIYF.

Here the CDR3 reads CASNLDSVSGNTIYF. For the CDR3, the DNA is TGTGCCAGCAACCTTGACAGCGTCTCTGGAAACACCATATATTTT. V is TRBV7-2 and J is TRBJ1-3; TRBD1 is a possible D gene (5 bases). This CDR3 comprises 15 residues. The ends were cut back, 7 bases at V and 0 bases at J, with 13 bases in the middle. Germline V gene sequence: CDR1 SGHTA, CDR2 FQGNSA.

This clone came up once. V is TRBV5-1 and J is TRBJ2-5, with 8 bases fitting TRBD1. The CDR3 spans 14 residues. CDR1 is SGHRS and CDR2 is YFSETQ in the germline V gene. V was pared by 4 bases and J by 5 bases, with 7 bases of the junction left unmatched. The CDR3 bases are TGCGCCAGCAGCCAGGACAGGGAGCGGGAGACCCAGTACTTC. Amino acids: CASSQDRERETQYF.

The V call is TRBV5-1, the J call TRBJ2-2, with D possibly matching TRBD1 (7 bases). This CDR3 is built from 15 residues. The germline V and J ends were trimmed by 0 bases and 8 bases, with 14 bases remaining between them. Germline V CDR1 and CDR2: SGHRS, YFSETQ. CDR3 residues: CASSLAEGATGELFF. In DNA, the CDR3 is TGCGCCAGCAGCTTGGCGGAGGGGGCGACGGGGGAGCTGTTTTTT.

For this clone: Other DNA sequences in the same sample also yield this CDR3. For the CDR3, the DNA is TGTGCCAGTAGTATCCGGGACAGGGGCCAGCCCCAGCATTTT. The encoded protein is CASSIRDRGQPQHF. The chain carries TRBV19 and TRBJ1-5; 10 nucleotides align to TRBD1. V was pared by 3 bases and J by 7 bases, with 3 bases of the junction left unmatched. CDR3 size: 14 residues. The germline V gene has CDR1 LNHDA and CDR2 SQIVND (reference sequence).

The chain couples TRBV19 to TRBJ1-5, with D perhaps TRBD1 (6 bases). The V gene lost 4 bases and the J gene lost 2 bases, with 18 bases spanning the gap. In germline, CDR1 is LNHDA, CDR2 SQIVND (reference sequence). CDR3 length equals 17 residues. CDR3 nucleotides: TGTGCCAGTAGTACGAGACCACAGGGAACGGGCAATCAGCCCCAGCATTTT. Protein: CASSTRPQGTGNQPQHF.

The chain combines TRBV5-1 with TRBJ2-1, with D possibly being TRBD1 (6 bases). The length of the CDR3 is 14 residues. Between the trimmed V and J ends, which lost 0 bases and 9 bases, there was a span of 13 bases. Germline V lookup: CDR1 SGHRS, CDR2 YFSETQ. CDR3 DNA: TGCGCCAGCAGCTTGGACAGGGCGCTGGGTGAGCAGTTCTTC. Translation gives CASSLDRALGEQFF.

V usage is TRBV9 and J usage is TRBJ1-3; maybe TRBD1 (6 bases). Germline-derived CDR1 and CDR2 are SGDLS and YYNGEE. The CDR3 sequence is 16 residues long. Trimming removed 3 bases at V and 0 bases at J, with 13 bases between. The CDR3 DNA follows: TGTGCCAGCAGCGCCTACGGACAGCTCTCTGGAAACACCATATATTTT. Translated, it gives CASSAYGQLSGNTIYF. The complete variable domain, with remaining parts taken from reference TRBV9 and TRBJ1-3, reads DSGVTQTPKHLITATGQRVTLRCSPRSGDLSVYWYQQSLDQGLQFLIQYYNGEERAKGNILERFSAQQFPDLHSELNLSSLELGDSALYFCASSAYGQLSGNTIYFGEGSWLTVV.

The chain uses TRBV10-3 and TRBJ2-1, with D unresolved. The CDR3 covers 16 residues. CDR1 is ENHRY, CDR2 SYGVKD, per germline. V dropped 1 base and J dropped 2 bases, with 12 bases sitting between them. The CDR3 DNA sequence: TGTGCCATCAGTGAGTTCAGCGAGACCACCTACAATGAGCAGTTCTTC. This translates into CAISEFSETTYNEQFF.

The rearrangement joins TRBV6-5 to TRBJ2-5; possible D gene TRBD1, 5 bases. This CDR3 spans 13 amino acids. CDR1 and CDR2 (germline): MNHEY, SVGAGI. Trimming shortened V by 6 bases and J by 1 base, and 9 bases separated the two germline ends. CDR3 sequence (DNA): TGTGCCAGCAGCATACAGGCCCAAGAGACCCAGTACTTC. Amino acids: CASSIQAQETQYF.

This rearrangement joins TRBV27 to TRBJ1-6; D perhaps matches TRBD1 (6 bases). The CDR3 is made up of 15 amino acids. V lost 5 bases and J lost 6, with 14 bases in between. Germline assignment: CDR1 MNHEY and CDR2 SMNVEV (reference sequence). CDR3 nucleotide sequence: TGTGCCAGCAGTGACACAGGGCCCCCTAATTCACCCCTCCACTTT. This sequence encodes CASSDTGPPNSPLHF.

This chain links TRBV4-1 with TRBJ2-7; perhaps TRBD2 as D (5 bases). The CDR3 covers 14 residues. Germline V gene sequence: CDR1 MGHRA, CDR2 YSYEKL. V lost 0 bases to trimming and J lost 4 bases, with 10 bases between them. CDR3 in DNA: TGCGCCAGCAGCCAAGATCGGGATGGGTACGAGCAGTACTTC. This encodes CASSQDRDGYEQYF.

The chain couples TRBV5-1 to TRBJ2-7; TRBD2 matches 10 bases. V gave up 4 bases and J gave up 6 bases; unmatched junction bases: 16. This CDR3 is 17 amino acids long. CDR1 and CDR2 from the germline V gene are SGHRS and YFSETQ. CDR3 DNA sequence: TGCGCCAGCAGCCCCCCGAAAGCGGGGGGGCTTTCGGGCGAGCAGTACTTC. Amino acid sequence: CASSPPKAGGLSGEQYF.

The V and J genes are TRBV5-4 and TRBJ2-3; the match to TRBD1 covers 9 bases. Looked up from germline, CDR1 is SGHNT and CDR2 is YYREEE (reference sequence). Germline trimming cut 0 bases from V and 4 bases from J; bases unmatched to any gene: 6. The CDR3 loop spans 16 amino acids. In DNA, the CDR3 is TGTGCCAGCAGCTTGGGGTTGGGACAGGGCCCAGATACGCAGTATTTT. Its translation: CASSLGLGQGPDTQYF.

The chain uses TRBV3-1 (or the pseudogene TRBV3-2) and TRBJ2-3; D gene ambiguous. Germline lookup yields CDR1 LGHDT and CDR2 YNNKEL (reference sequence). Trimming took off 0 bases at V and 5 bases at J, with 12 bases between the two ends. There are 15 residues in the CDR3. CDR3 in amino acids: CASSQDWASLDTQYF. The CDR3 DNA follows: TGTGCCAGCAGCCAAGATTGGGCATCGCTAGATACGCAGTATTTT.

V and J are TRBV3-1 (or the pseudogene TRBV3-2) and TRBJ2-1, with D hard to call. V lost 2 bases and J 3 bases, leaving 11 bases between the germline ends. This CDR3 has 15 amino acids. Germline CDR1 and CDR2: LGHDT and YNNKEL (reference sequence). CDR3: CASSQSPTLYNEQFF. DNA for the CDR3: TGTGCCAGCAGCCAATCACCGACACTCTACAATGAGCAGTTCTTC.